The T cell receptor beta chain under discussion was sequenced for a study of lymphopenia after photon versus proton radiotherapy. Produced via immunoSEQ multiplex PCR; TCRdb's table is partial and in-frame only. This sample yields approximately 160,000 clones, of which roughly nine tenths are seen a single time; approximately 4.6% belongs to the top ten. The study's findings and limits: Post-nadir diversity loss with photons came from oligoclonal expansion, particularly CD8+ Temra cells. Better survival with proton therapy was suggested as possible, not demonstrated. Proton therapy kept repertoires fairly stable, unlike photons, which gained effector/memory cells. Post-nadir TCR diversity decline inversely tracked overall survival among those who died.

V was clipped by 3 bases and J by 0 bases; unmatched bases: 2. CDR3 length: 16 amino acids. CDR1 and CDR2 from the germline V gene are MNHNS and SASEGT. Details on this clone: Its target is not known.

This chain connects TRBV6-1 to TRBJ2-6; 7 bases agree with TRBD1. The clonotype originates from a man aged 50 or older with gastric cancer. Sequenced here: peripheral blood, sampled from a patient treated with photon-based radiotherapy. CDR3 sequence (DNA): TGTGCCAGCAGTGAGACAGGGATCTCTGGGGCCAACGTCCTGACTTTC. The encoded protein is CASSETGISGANVLTF.